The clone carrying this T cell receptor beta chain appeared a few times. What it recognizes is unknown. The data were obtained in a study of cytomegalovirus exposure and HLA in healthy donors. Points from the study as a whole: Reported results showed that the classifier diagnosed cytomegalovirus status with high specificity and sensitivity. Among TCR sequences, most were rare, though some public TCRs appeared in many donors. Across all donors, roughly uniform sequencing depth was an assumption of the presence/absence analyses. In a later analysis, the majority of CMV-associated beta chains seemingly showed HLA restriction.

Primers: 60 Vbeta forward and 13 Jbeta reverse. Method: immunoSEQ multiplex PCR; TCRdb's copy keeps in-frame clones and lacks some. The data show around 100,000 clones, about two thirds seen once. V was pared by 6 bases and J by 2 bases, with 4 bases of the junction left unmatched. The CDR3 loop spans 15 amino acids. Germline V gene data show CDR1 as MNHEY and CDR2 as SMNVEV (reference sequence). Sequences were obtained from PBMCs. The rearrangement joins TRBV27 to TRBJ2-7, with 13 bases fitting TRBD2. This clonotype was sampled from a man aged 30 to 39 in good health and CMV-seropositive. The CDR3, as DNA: TGTGCCAGCAGCTTACTAGCGGGAGGGCCCTACGAGCAGTACGTC. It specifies CASSLLAGGPYEQYV.